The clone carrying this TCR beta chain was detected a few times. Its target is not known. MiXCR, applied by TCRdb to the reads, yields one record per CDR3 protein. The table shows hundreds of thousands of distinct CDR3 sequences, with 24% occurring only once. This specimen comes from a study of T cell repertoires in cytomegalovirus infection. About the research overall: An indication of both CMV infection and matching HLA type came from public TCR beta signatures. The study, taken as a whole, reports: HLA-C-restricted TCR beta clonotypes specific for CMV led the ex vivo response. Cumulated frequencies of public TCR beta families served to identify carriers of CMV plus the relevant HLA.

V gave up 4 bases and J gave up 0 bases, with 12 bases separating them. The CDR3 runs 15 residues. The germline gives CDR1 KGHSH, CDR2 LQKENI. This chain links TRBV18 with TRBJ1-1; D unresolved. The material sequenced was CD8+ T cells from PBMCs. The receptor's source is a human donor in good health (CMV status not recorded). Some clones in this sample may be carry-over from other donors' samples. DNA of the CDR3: TGTGCCAGCTCACTACCACGGGCCCTGAACACTGAAGCTTTCTTT. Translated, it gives CASSLPRALNTEAFF.